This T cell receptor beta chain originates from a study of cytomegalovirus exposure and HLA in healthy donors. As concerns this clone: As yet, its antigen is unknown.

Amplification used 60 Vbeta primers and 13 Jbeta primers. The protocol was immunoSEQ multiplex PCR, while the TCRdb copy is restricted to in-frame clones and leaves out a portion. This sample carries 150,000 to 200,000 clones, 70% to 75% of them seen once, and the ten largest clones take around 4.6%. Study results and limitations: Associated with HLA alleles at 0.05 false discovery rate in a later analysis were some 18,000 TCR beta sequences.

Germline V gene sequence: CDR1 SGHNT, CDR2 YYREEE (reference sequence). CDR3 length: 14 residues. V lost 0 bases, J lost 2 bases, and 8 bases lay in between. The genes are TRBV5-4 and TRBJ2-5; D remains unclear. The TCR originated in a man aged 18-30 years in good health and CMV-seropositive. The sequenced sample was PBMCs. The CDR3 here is CASSLGQDQETQYF. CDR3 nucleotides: TGTGCCAGCAGCTTGGGCCAGGATCAAGAGACCCAGTACTTC.